This TCR beta chain comes out of a study of post-analysis software for immune sequencing data. Study-level information: Disease trajectories encompassed relapsing-remitting, secondary progressive and progressive-relapsing multiple sclerosis.

Tagging with unique molecular identifiers was a feature of the TCR beta cDNA libraries. MiXCR, run by TCRdb on the PCR reads, gives a single entry per CDR3 protein. The table includes under 900,000 distinct CDR3 sequences, 53% detected once. There are a few counts of this clonotype. Its antigen remains unknown. General study findings and limits: In multiple sclerosis, normalized Chao1 diversity was significantly below that of controls.

Sequencing used blood. The TCR was taken from a girl between 10 and 17 years old with multiple sclerosis.

The CDR3 is CSVGGLGSGSGEQYF. The CDR3 nucleotides are TGCAGCGTTGGGGGCTTGGGTAGCGGGAGCGGCGAGCAGTACTTC. The genes are TRBV29-1 and TRBJ2-7; TRBD2 matches at 9 bases. CDR1 is SQVTM and CDR2 is ANQGSEA in the germline V gene. V lost 4 bases, J lost 6 bases, and 13 bases stayed unmatched. The length of the CDR3 is 15 residues.